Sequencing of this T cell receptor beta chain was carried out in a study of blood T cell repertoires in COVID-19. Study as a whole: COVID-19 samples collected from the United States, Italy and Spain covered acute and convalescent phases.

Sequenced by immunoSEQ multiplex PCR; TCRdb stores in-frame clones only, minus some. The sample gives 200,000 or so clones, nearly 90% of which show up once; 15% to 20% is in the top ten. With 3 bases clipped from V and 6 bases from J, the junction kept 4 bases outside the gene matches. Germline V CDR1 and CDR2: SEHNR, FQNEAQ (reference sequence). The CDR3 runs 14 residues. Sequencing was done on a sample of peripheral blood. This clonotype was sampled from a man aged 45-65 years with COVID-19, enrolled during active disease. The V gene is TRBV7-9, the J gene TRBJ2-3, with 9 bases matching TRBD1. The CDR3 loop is CASSFGTGLDTQYF. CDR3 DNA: TGTGCCAGCAGCTTCGGGACAGGGTTGGATACGCAGTATTTT.